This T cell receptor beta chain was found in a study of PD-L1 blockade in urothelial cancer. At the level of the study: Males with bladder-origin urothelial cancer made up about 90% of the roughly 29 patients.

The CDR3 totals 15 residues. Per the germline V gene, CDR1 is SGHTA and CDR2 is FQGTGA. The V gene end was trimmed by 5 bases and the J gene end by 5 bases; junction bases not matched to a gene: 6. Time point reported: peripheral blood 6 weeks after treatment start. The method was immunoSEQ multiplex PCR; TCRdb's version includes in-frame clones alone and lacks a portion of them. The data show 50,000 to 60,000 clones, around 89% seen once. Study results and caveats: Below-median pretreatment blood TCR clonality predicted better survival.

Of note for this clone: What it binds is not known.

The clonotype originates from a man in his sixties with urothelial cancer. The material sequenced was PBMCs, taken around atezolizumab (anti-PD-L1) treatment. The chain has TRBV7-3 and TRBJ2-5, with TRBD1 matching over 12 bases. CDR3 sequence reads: CASSRGQGAGETQYF. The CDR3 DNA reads TGTGCCAGCAGCAGGGGACAGGGGGCTGGTGAGACCCAGTACTTC.